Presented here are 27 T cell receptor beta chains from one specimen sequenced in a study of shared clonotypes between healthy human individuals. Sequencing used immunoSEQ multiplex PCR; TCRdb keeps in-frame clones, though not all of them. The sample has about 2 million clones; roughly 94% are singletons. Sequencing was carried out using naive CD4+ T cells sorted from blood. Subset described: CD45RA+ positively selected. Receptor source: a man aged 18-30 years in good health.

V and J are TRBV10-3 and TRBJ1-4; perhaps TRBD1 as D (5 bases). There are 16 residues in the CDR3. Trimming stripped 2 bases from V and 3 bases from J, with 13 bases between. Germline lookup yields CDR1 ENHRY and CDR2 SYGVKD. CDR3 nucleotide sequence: TGTGCCATCAGTGAGAGGGACCTCGGGGCTAATGAAAAACTGTTTTTT. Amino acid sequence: CAISERDLGANEKLFF.

The DNA of the CDR3 is TGTGCCAGCAGCACCCGCGCCGGGACAGGGGATGTAGCTTTCTTT. Translation: CASSTRAGTGDVAFF. The gene calls are TRBV5-4 and TRBJ1-1, with 10 nucleotides matching TRBD1. The CDR3 loop spans 15 amino acids. The germline V gene encodes CDR1 SGHNT and CDR2 YYREEE (reference sequence). The V segment lost 4 bases and the J segment 10 bases; nucleotides outside the gene matches: 13.

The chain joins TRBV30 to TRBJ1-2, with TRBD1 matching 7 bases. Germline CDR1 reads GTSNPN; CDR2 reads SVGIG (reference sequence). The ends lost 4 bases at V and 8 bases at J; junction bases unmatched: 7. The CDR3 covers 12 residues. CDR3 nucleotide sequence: TGTGCCTGGACTTGGGACAGTGGCGGCTACACCTTC. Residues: CAWTWDSGGYTF.

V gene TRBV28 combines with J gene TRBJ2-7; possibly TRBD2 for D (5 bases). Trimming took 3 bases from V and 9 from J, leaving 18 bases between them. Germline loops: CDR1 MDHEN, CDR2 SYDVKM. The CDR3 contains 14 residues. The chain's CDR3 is CASSFSARVGGQYF. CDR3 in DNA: TGTGCCAGCAGTTTCTCCGCGCGGGTCGGAGGGCAGTACTTC.

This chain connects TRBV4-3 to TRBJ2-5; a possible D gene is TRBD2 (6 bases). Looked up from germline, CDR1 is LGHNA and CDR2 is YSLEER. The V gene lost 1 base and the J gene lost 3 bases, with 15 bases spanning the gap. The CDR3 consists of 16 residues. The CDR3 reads CASSQGAGLMEETQYF. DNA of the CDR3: TGCGCCAGCAGCCAAGGGGCGGGACTGATGGAAGAGACCCAGTACTTC.

DNA of the CDR3: TGTGCCAGCAGTGAAAAATGGGGCAATCAGCCCCAGCATTTT. It encodes CASSEKWGNQPQHF. The rearrangement joins TRBV6-1 to TRBJ1-5; no clear D. The V gene's germline CDR1 is MNHNS and CDR2 SASEGT. The CDR3 loop spans 14 amino acids. V dropped 2 bases and J dropped 2 bases, with 7 bases sitting between them.

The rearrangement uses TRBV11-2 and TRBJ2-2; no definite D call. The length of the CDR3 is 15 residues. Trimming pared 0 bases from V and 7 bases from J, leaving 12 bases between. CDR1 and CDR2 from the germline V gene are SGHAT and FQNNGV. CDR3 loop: CASSLDLRLLGELFF. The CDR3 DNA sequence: TGTGCCAGCAGCTTAGATCTGAGACTCCTCGGGGAGCTGTTTTTT.

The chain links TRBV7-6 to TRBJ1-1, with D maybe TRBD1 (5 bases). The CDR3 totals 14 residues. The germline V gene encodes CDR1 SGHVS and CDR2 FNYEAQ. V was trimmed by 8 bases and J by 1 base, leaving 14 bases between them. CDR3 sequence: CASGLGGRNTEAFF. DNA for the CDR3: TGTGCCAGCGGTCTCGGGGGAAGGAACACTGAAGCTTTCTTT.

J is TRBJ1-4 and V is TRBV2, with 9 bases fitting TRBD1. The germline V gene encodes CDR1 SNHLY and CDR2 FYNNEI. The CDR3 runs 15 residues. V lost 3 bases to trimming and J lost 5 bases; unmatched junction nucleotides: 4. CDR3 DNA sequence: TGTGCCAGCAGTGACGTGGGACAGGGCAATGAAAAACTGTTTTTT. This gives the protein CASSDVGQGNEKLFF.

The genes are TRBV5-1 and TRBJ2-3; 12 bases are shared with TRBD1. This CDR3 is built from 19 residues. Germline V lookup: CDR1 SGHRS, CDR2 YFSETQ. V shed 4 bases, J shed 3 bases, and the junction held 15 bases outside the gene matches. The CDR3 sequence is CASSRDRGLEGRITDTQYF. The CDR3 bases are TGCGCCAGCAGCCGGGACAGGGGGCTTGAGGGACGGATAACAGATACGCAGTATTTT.

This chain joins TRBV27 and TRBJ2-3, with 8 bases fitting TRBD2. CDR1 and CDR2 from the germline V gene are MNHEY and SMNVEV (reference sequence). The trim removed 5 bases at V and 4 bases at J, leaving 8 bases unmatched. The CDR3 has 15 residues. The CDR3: CASSGLALAADTQYF. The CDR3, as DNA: TGTGCCAGCAGTGGACTAGCTTTAGCGGCAGATACGCAGTATTTT.

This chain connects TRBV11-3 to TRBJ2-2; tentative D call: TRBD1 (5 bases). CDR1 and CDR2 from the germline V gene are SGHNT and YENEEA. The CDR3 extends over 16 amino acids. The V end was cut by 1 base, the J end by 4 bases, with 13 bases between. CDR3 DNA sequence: TGTGCCAGCAGCTTAGGGTGGCAGGGTGGCACCGGGGAGCTGTTTTTT. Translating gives CASSLGWQGGTGELFF. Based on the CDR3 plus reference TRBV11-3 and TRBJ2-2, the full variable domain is EAGVVQSPRYKIIEKKQPVAFWCNPISGHNTLYWYLQNLGQGPELLIRYENEEAVDDSQLPKDRFSAERLKGVDSTLKIQPAELGDSAVYLCASSLGWQGGTGELFFGEGSRLTVL.

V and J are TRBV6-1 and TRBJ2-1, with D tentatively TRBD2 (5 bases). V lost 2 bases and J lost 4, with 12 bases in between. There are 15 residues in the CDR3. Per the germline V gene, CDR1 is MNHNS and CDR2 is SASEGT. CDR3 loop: CASSEFRDLYNEQFF. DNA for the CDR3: TGTGCCAGCAGTGAATTCCGGGATCTATACAATGAGCAGTTCTTC.

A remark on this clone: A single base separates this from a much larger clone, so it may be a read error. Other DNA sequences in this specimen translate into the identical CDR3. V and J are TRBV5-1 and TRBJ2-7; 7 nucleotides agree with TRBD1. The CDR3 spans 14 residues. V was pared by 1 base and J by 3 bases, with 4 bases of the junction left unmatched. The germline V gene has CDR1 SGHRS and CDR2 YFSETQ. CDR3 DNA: TGCGCCAGCAGCTTGTCGACAGGGAACTACGAGCAGTACTTC. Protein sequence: CASSLSTGNYEQYF. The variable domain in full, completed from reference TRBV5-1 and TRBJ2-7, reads KAGVTQTPRYLIKTRGQQVTLSCSPISGHRSVSWYQQTPGQGLQFLFEYFSETQRNKGNFPGRFSGRQFSNSRSEMNVSTLELGDSALYLCASSLSTGNYEQYFGPGTRLTVT.

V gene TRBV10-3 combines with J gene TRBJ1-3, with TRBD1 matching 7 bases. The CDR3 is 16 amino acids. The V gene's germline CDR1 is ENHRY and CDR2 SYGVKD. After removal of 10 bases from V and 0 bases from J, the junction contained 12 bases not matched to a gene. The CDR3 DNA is TGTGCCAGTAGACGAGGGACAGAGAGCTCTGGAAACACCATATATTTT. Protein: CASRRGTESSGNTIYF.

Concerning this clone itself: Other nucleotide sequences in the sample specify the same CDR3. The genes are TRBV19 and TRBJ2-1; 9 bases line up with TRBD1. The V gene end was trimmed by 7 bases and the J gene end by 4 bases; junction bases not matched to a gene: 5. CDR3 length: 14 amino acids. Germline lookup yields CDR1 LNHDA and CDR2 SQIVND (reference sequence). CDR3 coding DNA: TGTGCCAGTACAGGGACAGGGCTATACAATGAGCAGTTCTTC. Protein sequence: CASTGTGLYNEQFF.

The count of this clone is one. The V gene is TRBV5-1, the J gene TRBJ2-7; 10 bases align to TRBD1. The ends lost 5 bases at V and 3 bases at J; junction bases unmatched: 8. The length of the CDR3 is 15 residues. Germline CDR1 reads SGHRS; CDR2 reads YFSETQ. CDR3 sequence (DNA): TGCGCCAGCAGGATGACAGGGGGCGCGATCTACGAGCAGTACTTC. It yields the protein CASRMTGGAIYEQYF.

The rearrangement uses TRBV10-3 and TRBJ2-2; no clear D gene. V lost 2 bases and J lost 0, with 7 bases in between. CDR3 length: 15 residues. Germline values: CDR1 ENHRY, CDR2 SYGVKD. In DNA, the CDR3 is TGTGCCATCAGTGAGAGCCAGGCGAACACCGGGGAGCTGTTTTTT. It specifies CAISESQANTGELFF.

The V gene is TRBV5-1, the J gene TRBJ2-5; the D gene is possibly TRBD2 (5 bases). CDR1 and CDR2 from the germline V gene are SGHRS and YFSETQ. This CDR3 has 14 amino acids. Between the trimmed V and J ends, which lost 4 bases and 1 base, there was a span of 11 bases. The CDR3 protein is CASSPTGIQETQYF. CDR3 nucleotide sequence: TGCGCCAGCAGCCCAACGGGAATCCAAGAGACCCAGTACTTC.

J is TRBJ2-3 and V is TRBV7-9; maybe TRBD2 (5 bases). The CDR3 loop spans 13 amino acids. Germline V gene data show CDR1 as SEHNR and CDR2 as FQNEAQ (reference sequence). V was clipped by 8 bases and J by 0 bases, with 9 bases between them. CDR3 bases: TGTGCCAGCGCGGGTACTAGCACAGATACGCAGTATTTT. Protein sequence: CASAGTSTDTQYF.

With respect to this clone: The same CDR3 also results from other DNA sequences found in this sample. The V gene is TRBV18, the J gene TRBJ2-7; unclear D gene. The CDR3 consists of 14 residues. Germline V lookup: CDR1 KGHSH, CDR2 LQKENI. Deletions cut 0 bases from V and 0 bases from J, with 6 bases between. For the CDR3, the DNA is TGTGCCAGCTCACCACCGGGTTCCTCCTACGAGCAGTACTTC. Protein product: CASSPPGSSYEQYF.

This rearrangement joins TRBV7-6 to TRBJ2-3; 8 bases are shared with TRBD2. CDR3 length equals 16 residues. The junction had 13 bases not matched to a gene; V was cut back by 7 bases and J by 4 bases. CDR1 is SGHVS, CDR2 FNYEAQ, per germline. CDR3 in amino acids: CASNTFKREMADTQYF. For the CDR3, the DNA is TGTGCCAGCAACACGTTCAAGCGGGAGATGGCAGATACGCAGTATTTT.

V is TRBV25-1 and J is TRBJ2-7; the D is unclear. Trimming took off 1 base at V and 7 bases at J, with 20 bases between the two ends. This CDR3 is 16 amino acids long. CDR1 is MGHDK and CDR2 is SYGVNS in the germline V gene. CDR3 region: CASSESWPAHPREQYF. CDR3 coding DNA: TGTGCCAGCAGTGAATCTTGGCCCGCACATCCGAGGGAGCAGTACTTC.

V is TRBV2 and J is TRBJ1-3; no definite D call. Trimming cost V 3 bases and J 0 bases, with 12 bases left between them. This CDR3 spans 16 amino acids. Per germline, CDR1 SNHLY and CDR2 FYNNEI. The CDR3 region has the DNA TGTGCCAGCAGTGAGACACTTCTCATCTCTGGAAACACCATATATTTT. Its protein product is CASSETLLISGNTIYF.

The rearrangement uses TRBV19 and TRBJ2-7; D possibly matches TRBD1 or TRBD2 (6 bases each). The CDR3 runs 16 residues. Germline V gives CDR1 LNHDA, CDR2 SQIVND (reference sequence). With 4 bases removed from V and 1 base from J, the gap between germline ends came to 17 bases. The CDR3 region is CASSTSSAGTSYEQYF. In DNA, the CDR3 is TGTGCCAGTAGTACCTCGTCGGCGGGGACATCCTACGAGCAGTACTTC.

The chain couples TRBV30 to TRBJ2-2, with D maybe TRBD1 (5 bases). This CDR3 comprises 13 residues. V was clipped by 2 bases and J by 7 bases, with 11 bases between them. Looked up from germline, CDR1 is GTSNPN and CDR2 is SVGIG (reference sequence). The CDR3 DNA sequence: TGTGCCTGGAGTTGGGGTAGGGGCGGGGAGCTGTTTTTT. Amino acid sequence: CAWSWGRGGELFF.

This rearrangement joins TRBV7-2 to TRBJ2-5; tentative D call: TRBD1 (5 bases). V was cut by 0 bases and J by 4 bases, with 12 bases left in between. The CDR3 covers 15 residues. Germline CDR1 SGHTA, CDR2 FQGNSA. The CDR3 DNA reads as TGTGCCAGCAGCTTAGCTTTAACCAGGGTAGAGACCCAGTACTTC. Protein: CASSLALTRVETQYF.